The following is a T cell receptor (beta chain) sequence with its context. The specificity of this receptor is unknown. Base quality data are lacking; no much larger clone is found one base away. CDR1 and CDR2, looked up from the germline V gene, are MNHEY and SVGAGI. Reading from cysteine to phenylalanine, the CDR3 counts 15 amino acids. CDR3 DNA only is kept here, 45 bases in frame from base 1. V is clipped by 3 bases and J by 2 bases, and the sequence between their germline boundaries is 8 bases long. This sample's time point label indicates: baseline before first vaccination. Vaccinee samples came from UK trials COV001 and COV002, including a single-blind randomized controlled phase 2/3 trial of AZD1222 (ChAdOx1 nCoV-19) in healthy adults. Trial participant PBMC samples were collected at day 0 and day 28 after the second dose for TCRbeta chain sequencing. The CDR3 regions of human TCRbeta chains were analyzed by immunosequencing. In the source study's methods: Repertoire TCRs were checked for matches against a reference library of SARS-CoV-2-specific TCRs that had been generated using the MIRA antigen-specificity platform. Breadth was defined as the fraction of unique TCRs that were SARS-CoV-2-associated. Depth was defined as the fraction of total T cells that were SARS-CoV-2-associated. Using the MIRA data, every spike-specific TCR was mapped to the spike region that the TCR reacted to and assigned to either a CD4 or a CD8 class. Log10-transformed breadth and depth values were compared by one-way ANOVA with Sidak's multiple comparisons tests. The immuneACCESS repertoire file appears here via TCRdb, limited to in-frame rearrangements. These files lack a portion of the clones; in checked studies, under half of the deficit traces to unresolved V genes, and the cause of the others is not known. That table furnishes V, J and clone size, whereas the DNA furnished D and trimming. Within this sample are approximately 180,000 clones, with 88% of them counted one time only. Of the sample, more than 7% falls within the top ten clones.

This sample stems from a study of T cell responses to AZD1222 COVID-19 vaccine (dated by TCRdb to the early 2020s). Describing the broader study: AZD1222 recipients whose second dose came at about 4 weeks and those whose second dose came at about 12 weeks were combined into one group, since spike-specific TCR depth and breadth did not differ between the two schedules. A total of about 240 trial participants underwent TCR sequencing, of whom some 210 received two doses of AZD1222 and some 25 received two doses of the MenACWY control vaccine. Trial participants were enrolled into age subgroups of 18-55, 56-69 and 70-plus years, which contained 148, 28 and 57 TCR-sequenced participants, respectively.

General findings and caveats noted by the study authors: Most participants were white British and females outnumbered males, and the authors suggested that clonal diversity may have been underestimated. A significant rise in spike-specific TCR breadth and depth was observed after two AZD1222 doses relative to day 0 and relative to MenACWY recipients. Reportedly, almost half of the unique spike-specific TCRs recognized epitopes lying outside the regions that are mutated in the B.1.351 and B.1.1.7 variants. The vaccine-associated CD4 TCRs covered the entire spike protein, and the dominant responses fell in regions 160-218 and 743-854. Conclusions about previously exposed vaccinees are limited because only five to seven AZD1222 recipients were SARS-CoV-2 seropositive at baseline. No day 14 peak-response samples were available, so repertoires were characterized only after the peak T cell response. The 56-69-year group was small, and its depth increase did not reach significance, likely because of low power.

The rearrangement joined TRBV6-5 to TRBJ2-6, with TRBD1 as a weak D call on 5 bases. Source: peripheral blood, taken on day 0 of AZD1222 vaccination. The clonotype originates from an adult in good health. In nucleotide form, the sequence is TGTGCCAGCAGTTATCAGGGTACTGGGGCCAACGTCCTGACTTTC. Translated, this is CASSYQGTGANVLTF.